The 20 T cell receptor beta chains listed next were all sequenced from one sample in a study of STAT5B mutations in CD4+ large granular lymphocyte leukemia. The assay was immunoSEQ multiplex PCR, and TCRdb's table has in-frame clones only and misses some. The top ten clones hold 2.1% of a sample with under 35,000 clones, 65% to 80% of them seen once. The sample consisted of CD4+ T cells from blood buffy coats. The receptors come from a human donor in good health.

The genes are TRBV6-6 and TRBJ1-1; D perhaps matches TRBD1 (5 bases). Per germline, CDR1 MNHNY and CDR2 SVGAGI (reference sequence). The CDR3 is 14 amino acids. Trimming removed 6 bases at V and 4 bases at J, with 15 bases between. CDR3 loop: CASSRDQDGTEAFF. In DNA, the CDR3 is TGTGCCAGCAGCCGGGACCAGGACGGCACTGAAGCTTTCTTT.

The chain employs TRBV28 and TRBJ1-1, with D perhaps matching TRBD1 (5 bases). V was trimmed by 7 bases and J by 5 bases, leaving 17 bases between them. CDR1 MDHEN and CDR2 SYDVKM come from the germline V gene. CDR3 length equals 14 residues. In DNA form, the CDR3 reads TGTGCCAGCACCGGGGCCCCACCGAGGACTGAAGCTTTCTTT. This codes for CASTGAPPRTEAFF.

The sample holds one count of this clone. The chain joins TRBV6-4 to TRBJ1-5; D is unclear. Trimming pared 4 bases from V and 0 bases from J, leaving 13 bases between. The length of the CDR3 is 16 residues. Germline loops: CDR1 MRHNA, CDR2 SNTAGT. DNA for the CDR3: TGTGCCAGCAGTGTTTTGAGGACGCTTAGCAATCAGCCCCAGCATTTT. It yields the protein CASSVLRTLSNQPQHF.

V usage is TRBV10-3 and J usage is TRBJ1-1; TRBD1 agrees at 7 bases. This CDR3 has 13 amino acids. Germline assignment: CDR1 ENHRY and CDR2 SYGVKD. Losses at the gene ends were 2 bases for V and 6 bases for J; bases not matched to a gene: 3. The CDR3 DNA reads TGTGCCATCAGTGAGAAAACAGGGGCTGAAGCTTTCTTT. It encodes CAISEKTGAEAFF.

V gene TRBV10-1 combines with J gene TRBJ2-1, with TRBD2 matching 11 bases. Germline assignment: CDR1 WNHNN and CDR2 SYGVQD (reference sequence). The J segment lost 6 bases and the V segment lost 0 bases, leaving 7 bases of the junction unmatched. The CDR3 length is 17 residues. CDR3 residues: CASSESGTSGPLNEQFF. CDR3 coding DNA: TGCGCCAGCAGTGAGTCAGGGACTAGCGGCCCCCTCAATGAGCAGTTCTTC.

This clone was observed a few times. The CDR3 DNA reads as TGCGCCAGCAGCCGTGACAGGGGACTTAATGAAAAACTGTTTTTT. Its protein is CASSRDRGLNEKLFF. This chain links TRBV5-1 with TRBJ1-4; TRBD1 matches at 8 bases. The CDR3 is made up of 15 amino acids. The germline CDR1 and CDR2 sequences are SGHRS and YFSETQ. The V and J ends lost 4 bases and 4 bases, in that order; junction bases with no gene match: 6.

The rearrangement uses TRBV9 and TRBJ2-3; D is unclear. From germline, CDR1 is SGDLS and CDR2 YYNGEE. V lost 0 bases and J lost 6, with 5 bases in between. The CDR3 sequence is 12 residues long. As DNA, the CDR3 is TGTGCCAGCAGCGTAGAATCCGATACGCAGTATTTT. Translation: CASSVESDTQYF.

The J gene is TRBJ2-5, the V gene TRBV7-9; 10 bases are shared with TRBD1. V shed 5 bases and J 3 bases; nucleotides not matched to a gene: 3. Germline CDR1 reads SEHNR; CDR2 reads FQNEAQ (reference sequence). The length of the CDR3 is 14 residues. CDR3 region: CASSRDRGEETQYF. In nucleotides, the CDR3 is TGTGCCAGCAGCCGGGACAGGGGCGAAGAGACCCAGTACTTC.

This clone was counted a few times. This chain uses TRBV5-1 with TRBJ2-1; TRBD2 agrees at 8 bases. The germline CDR1 and CDR2 sequences are SGHRS and YFSETQ. The CDR3 runs 16 residues. V dropped 1 base and J dropped 4; count of bases not matched to a gene: 7. As DNA, the CDR3 is TGCGCCAGCAGCTTGAATCGGGGGGGTCTGTACAATGAGCAGTTCTTC. It yields the protein CASSLNRGGLYNEQFF.

CDR3 DNA: TGCACCAGCATCATGGACAGCTACGAGCAGTACTTC. It is translated as CTSIMDSYEQYF. This chain connects TRBV1 to TRBJ2-7; TRBD1 was called by the table and not checked on the DNA. TRBV1 is flagged as a pseudogene. The CDR3 has 12 residues.

This chain links TRBV6-1 with TRBJ1-6; D call uncertain. V was pared by 6 bases and J by 9 bases, with 12 bases between. The CDR3 loop spans 13 amino acids. CDR1 is MNHNS, CDR2 SASEGT, per germline. The DNA of the CDR3 is TGTGCCAGCAGGGAGGAAGCAATTTCACCCCTCCACTTT. Encoded protein: CASREEAISPLHF.

The V gene is TRBV30, the J gene TRBJ1-2; 9 positions match TRBD1. The CDR3 contains 14 residues. The V gene's germline CDR1 is GTSNPN and CDR2 SVGIG (reference sequence). V dropped 8 bases and J dropped 4; count of bases not matched to a gene: 11. This CDR3 reads CAGSLTGGPYGYTF. CDR3 DNA sequence: TGTGCCGGCAGTTTGACAGGGGGGCCCTATGGCTACACCTTC.

This chain uses TRBV4-1 with TRBJ2-5; 7 bases match TRBD2. The germline gives CDR1 MGHRA, CDR2 YSYEKL. This CDR3 has 19 residues. V shed 0 bases, J shed 1 base, and the junction held 14 bases outside the gene matches. CDR3 loop: CASSQDPPLRASGQETQYF. CDR3 coding DNA: TGCGCCAGCAGCCAAGATCCCCCGCTCAGGGCTAGCGGCCAAGAGACCCAGTACTTC.

This sequence joins TRBV7-9 and TRBJ1-2; TRBD1 might be the D (5 bases). Germline values: CDR1 SEHNR, CDR2 FQNEAQ (reference sequence). There are 12 residues in the CDR3. Trimming removed 3 bases from V and 6 bases from J, with 8 bases in between. In DNA, the CDR3 is TGTGCCAGCAGCTTCAACAGGAATGGCTACACCTTC. It translates to CASSFNRNGYTF.

J is TRBJ2-7 and V is TRBV28; 9 bases map to TRBD1. This CDR3 contains 13 residues. J lost 3 bases, V lost 6 bases, and 3 bases had no gene match. Germline V gives CDR1 MDHEN, CDR2 SYDVKM. CDR3 protein: CASRGQGVYEQYF. In nucleotides, the CDR3 is TGTGCCAGCAGGGGACAGGGAGTCTACGAGCAGTACTTC. Full variable domain (rest looked up from reference TRBV28 and TRBJ2-7): DVKVTQSSRYLVKRTGEKVFLECVQDMDHENMFWYRQDPGLGLRLIYFSYDVKMKEKGDIPEGYSVSREKKERFSLILESASTNQTSMYLCASRGQGVYEQYFGPGTRLTVT.

This clone was counted once. The gene calls are TRBV6-4 and TRBJ2-2; D possibly corresponds to TRBD1 (5 bases). Per the germline V gene, CDR1 is MRHNA and CDR2 is SNTAGT. V shed 6 bases and J shed 6 bases, with 17 bases lying between them. The CDR3 contains 15 residues. CDR3 amino acids: CASSLTGIGAGELFF. The CDR3 nucleotides are TGTGCCAGCAGCCTTACAGGCATTGGGGCCGGGGAGCTGTTTTTT.

The chain links TRBV27 to TRBJ1-1; D ambiguous. With 2 bases removed from V and 0 bases from J, the gap between germline ends came to 16 bases. Germline-derived CDR1 and CDR2 are MNHEY and SMNVEV (reference sequence). This CDR3 has 17 residues. Here the CDR3 DNA reads TGTGCCAGCAGTTTAAGGCGCTTCACCACGATGAACACTGAAGCTTTCTTT. Translating gives CASSLRRFTTMNTEAFF.

This clone was recorded a few times. The rearrangement links TRBV28 to TRBJ1-2; 8 nucleotides line up with TRBD1. Germline CDR1 reads MDHEN; CDR2 reads SYDVKM. Trimming removed 5 bases from V and 8 bases from J; junction bases left unmatched: 7. The CDR3 is 13 amino acids. In DNA, the CDR3 is TGTGCCAGCAGTCCGACGCAGGGGGCGGGCTACACCTTC. This translates into CASSPTQGAGYTF.

J is TRBJ2-5 and V is TRBV5-6, with 9 bases that match TRBD1. Germline V gene lookup returns CDR1 SGHDT and CDR2 YYEEEE. Germline trimming cut 1 base from V and 5 bases from J; bases unmatched to any gene: 6. The CDR3 runs 15 residues. The CDR3 nucleotides are TGTGCCAGCAGCTTGAGTGGACAGGGGTGGGAGACCCAGTACTTC. It yields the protein CASSLSGQGWETQYF.

V is TRBV5-1 and J is TRBJ2-1; 9 bases fit TRBD2. The germline gives CDR1 SGHRS, CDR2 YFSETQ. This CDR3 region has 14 residues. The V segment lost 0 bases and the J segment 5 bases; nucleotides outside the gene matches: 0. This chain's CDR3 is CASSLGLADNEQFF. The CDR3 DNA reads as TGCGCCAGCAGCTTGGGACTAGCGGACAATGAGCAGTTCTTC.